A single sample gave rise to the 13 T cell receptor beta chains below, sequenced in a study of prognosis after radiotherapy for stage I lung cancer. CDR3 of TCR beta was amplified from genomic DNA via a two-round multiplex PCR. It was primers specific to each TRBV and TRBJ gene that first-round PCR used. MiXCR was run by TCRdb on the multiplex PCR reads, yielding one entry per CDR3 protein. The table includes nearly 20,000 distinct CDR3 sequences, roughly a quarter detected once. This specimen consisted of PBMCs, obtained before or after stereotactic body radiation therapy (not recorded which). The source of these receptors is a donor over 45 with non-small cell lung cancer.

This clonotype was counted ten times or more. The rearrangement joins TRBV11-2 to TRBJ1-1; 9 nucleotides align to TRBD1. V shed 7 bases and J 4 bases; nucleotides not matched to a gene: 7. The CDR3 has 14 amino acids. Germline values: CDR1 SGHAT, CDR2 FQNNGV. The CDR3 reads CASTSGTGPTEAFF. The CDR3 nucleotides are TGTGCCAGCACTTCCGGGACAGGGCCCACTGAAGCTTTCTTT.

About this clonotype: The missing conserved phenylalanine or tryptophan at the end of this CDR3 makes a read error likely. J is TRBJ2-1 and V is TRBV30; TRBD2 matches 8 bases. The ends lost 7 bases at V and 3 bases at J; junction bases unmatched: 8. The CDR3 is 14 amino acids. Looked up from germline, CDR1 is GTSNPN and CDR2 is SVGIG (reference sequence). CDR3 protein: CALQSGSYYNEQFL. CDR3 coding DNA: TGTGCCTTGCAAAGCGGGAGTTACTACAATGAGCAGTTCTTA.

This clonotype was seen a handful of times. A read error likely explains this, since a far larger clone differs by one base. The chain has TRBV6-9 and TRBJ2-5; D is uncertain. The CDR3 loop spans 14 amino acids. From germline, CDR1 is MNHGY and CDR2 SVAAGI. Here the CDR3 DNA reads TGTGCCAGCAGTCCTGGGGTGGGTCGAGAGACCAAGTACTTC. Residues: CASSPGVGRETKYF.

Ten or more counts support this clonotype. The rearrangement uses TRBV7-8 and TRBJ2-5; D is possibly TRBD2 (6 bases). There are 12 residues in the CDR3. Germline V gene sequence: CDR1 SGHVS, CDR2 FQNEAQ. Trimming took off 4 bases at V and 5 bases at J, with 8 bases between the two ends. The CDR3 sequence: CASSSRGETQYF. The CDR3 DNA follows: TGTGCCAGCAGCTCACGGGGGGAGACCCAGTACTTC.

This clonotype was picked up many times. The V and J genes are TRBV20-1 and TRBJ2-7, with D uncertain. Germline V gene lookup returns CDR1 DFQATT and CDR2 SNEGSKA (reference sequence). V was clipped by 3 bases and J by 3 bases, with 6 bases between them. This CDR3 contains 11 residues. CDR3 loop: CSASRDYEQYF. In DNA, the CDR3 is TGCAGTGCTAGCCGAGACTACGAGCAGTACTTC.

This clonotype was seen a handful of times. A much bigger clone sits one base away, suggesting this may be a read error. This CDR3 fails to terminate in the conserved phenylalanine or tryptophan, so it likely reflects a read error. The rearrangement joins TRBV20-1 to TRBJ1-1; maybe TRBD1 (5 bases). CDR1 is DFQATT and CDR2 is SNEGSKA in the germline V gene (reference sequence). V lost 3 bases to trimming and J lost 3 bases, with 11 bases between them. The CDR3 extends over 13 amino acids. CDR3 DNA: TGCAGTGCTAGGGGCAGGGTGGACACTGAAGCTTTCCTT. Its protein product is CSARGRVDTEAFL.

This clonotype was observed many times. V usage is TRBV7-8 and J usage is TRBJ2-7; no clear D gene. V lost 3 bases, J lost 1 base, and 13 bases lay in between. The CDR3 extends over 15 amino acids. Looked up from germline, CDR1 is SGHVS and CDR2 is FQNEAQ. In DNA form, the CDR3 reads TGTGCCAGCAGCTTGTACATCCTGGCGTCCTACGAGCAGTACTTC. This translates into CASSLYILASYEQYF. Looking up the rest from reference TRBV7-8 and TRBJ2-7 gives the full variable domain: GAGVSQSPRYKVAKRGQDVALRCDPISGHVSLFWYQQALGQGPEFLTYFQNEAQLDKSGLPSDRFFAERPEGSVSTLKIQRTQQEDSAVYLCASSLYILASYEQYFGPGTRLTVT.

Note on this clonotype: Since a much larger clone is just one base distant, this may be a read error. The chain recombines TRBV10-3 with TRBJ2-7; TRBD2 might be the D (6 bases). The CDR3 is 13 amino acids. Germline V gives CDR1 ENHRY, CDR2 SYGVKD. CDR3 nucleotides: TGTGCCATCAGTACCGGGACTTCCTACGGGCAGTACTTC. This encodes CAISTGTSYGQYF.

CDR3 coding DNA: TGTGCCAGCAGGTGGGACGGACAGGTCCACAATGAGCAGTTCTTC. Amino acids: CASRWDGQVHNEQFF. The V gene is TRBV6-1, the J gene TRBJ2-1; 7 bases are shared with TRBD1. The CDR3 sequence is 15 residues long. Germline V CDR1 and CDR2: MNHNS, SASEGT. V lost 6 bases and J lost 5; bases outside the gene matches: 10.

As to this clonotype: This likely traces to a read error, being one base from a far larger clone. This sequence joins TRBV6-5 and TRBJ2-3; 7 nucleotides align to TRBD1. The CDR3 consists of 14 residues. V trimming: 9 bases; J trimming: 7 bases; junction bases outside the gene matches: 13. Germline CDR1 MNHEY, CDR2 SVGAGI. CDR3 coding DNA: TGTGCCAGAAGCTCGACGACAGGGAGAAATACGCAGTATTTT. Translating gives CARSSTTGRNTQYF.

Turning to this clonotype: A far larger clone is just one base off, so this is likely a read error. The rearrangement uses TRBV6-5 and TRBJ1-1; D is possibly TRBD1 (6 bases). The CDR3 extends over 15 amino acids. Germline CDR1 MNHEY, CDR2 SVGAGI. CDR3 nucleotide sequence: TGTGCCAGAAGTTACTCGAACAGGGTGAACACTGAAGCTTTCTTT. Amino acid sequence: CARSYSNRVNTEAFF.

This clonotype was counted at least ten times. This rearrangement joins TRBV11-2 to TRBJ1-4; the D is unclear. This CDR3 comprises 19 residues. Germline-derived CDR1 and CDR2 are SGHAT and FQNNGV. V was trimmed by 4 bases and J by 3 bases, leaving 24 bases between them. The CDR3 coding sequence is TGTGCCAGCAGCTCAACCCGACGGCAGATGGATTTTCCTAATGAAAAACTGTTTTTT. Translating gives CASSSTRRQMDFPNEKLFF.

Regarding this clonotype: A read error may be the cause here, since a much bigger clone is one base away. This chain links TRBV6-2 or TRBV6-3 with TRBJ2-7, with D uncertain. V lost 0 bases and J 3 bases, leaving 12 bases between the germline ends. This CDR3 region has 15 residues. Germline values: CDR1 MNHEY, CDR2 SVGEGT. The CDR3 DNA follows: TGTGCCAGCAGTTACTCGCAGGTTGGGGACTACGAGCAGTACTTC. As protein: CASSYSQVGDYEQYF.